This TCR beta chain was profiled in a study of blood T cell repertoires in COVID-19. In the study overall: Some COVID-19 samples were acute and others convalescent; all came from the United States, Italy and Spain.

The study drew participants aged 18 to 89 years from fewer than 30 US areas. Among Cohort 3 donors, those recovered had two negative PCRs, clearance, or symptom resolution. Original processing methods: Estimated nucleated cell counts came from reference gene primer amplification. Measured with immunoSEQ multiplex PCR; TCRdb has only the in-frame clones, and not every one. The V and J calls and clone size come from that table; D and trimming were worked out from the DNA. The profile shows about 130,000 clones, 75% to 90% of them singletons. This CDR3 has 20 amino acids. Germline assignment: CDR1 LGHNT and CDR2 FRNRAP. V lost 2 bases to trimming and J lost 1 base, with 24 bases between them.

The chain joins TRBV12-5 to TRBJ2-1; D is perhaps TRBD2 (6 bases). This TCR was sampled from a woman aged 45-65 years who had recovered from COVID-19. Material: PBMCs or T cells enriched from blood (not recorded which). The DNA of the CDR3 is TGTGCTAGTGGTTTGATCTCCGAGTATGGCGGGGTTGGGTCCTACAATGAGCAGTTCTTC. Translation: CASGLISEYGGVGSYNEQFF.